The clone carrying this T cell receptor (beta chain) was picked up a small number of times. The antigen is unknown. As every portion of the isolated RNA was reverse transcribed, the sequencing read expressed TCRB transcripts. Average reads for naive, central memory and regulatory T cell samples were some 3.9 million. TCRdb's table, derived via immunoSEQ multiplex PCR, lists solely in-frame clones and lacks some. The table includes roughly 150,000 clones, around 8.4% detected once. V was clipped by 2 bases and J by 0 bases, with 8 bases between them. This CDR3 spans 15 amino acids. Per germline, CDR1 SGHVS and CDR2 FQNEAQ. This specimen comes from a study of beta chain features in type 1 diabetes. Study-level results: Among patients with Type 1 diabetes, TCRB CDR3s were moderately but significantly shorter in every one of the four CD4+ subsets. Insertion counts at VDJ junctions were lower in type 1 diabetes patients, who also showed more deletions there. PCR may have favored shorter templates equally in patients and controls.

Post-sort purity exceeded 98% for all sorted populations. This sequence was found in a woman between 18 and 30 years old with type 1 diabetes. This chain connects TRBV7-8 to TRBJ2-1; maybe TRBD2 (5 bases). Sequencing input: central memory CD4+ T cells from blood. CDR3 nucleotides: TGTGCCAGCAGCTTATTAGCGTTCTCCTACAATGAGCAGTTCTTC. Its protein product is CASSLLAFSYNEQFF. Using reference TRBV7-8 and TRBJ2-1 for the parts outside the CDR3, the full variable domain is GAGVSQSPRYKVAKRGQDVALRCDPISGHVSLFWYQQALGQGPEFLTYFQNEAQLDKSGLPSDRFFAERPEGSVSTLKIQRTQQEDSAVYLCASSLLAFSYNEQFFGPGTRLTVL.